This T cell receptor (beta chain) stems from a study of blood T cell repertoires in COVID-19. Per the original methods: Scientists estimated how many nucleated cells there were by amplifying reference gene primers. The data were produced by immunoSEQ multiplex PCR, yet TCRdb's version contains in-frame clones alone and is incomplete. Clonal size and the V and J genes are those of that table, whereas D and trimming came from the DNA. The repertoire has a few hundred thousand clones, around 90% of them found once; the top ten carry around 4.6%. This CDR3 has 16 residues. Unmatched junction bases numbered 10, after V lost 3 bases and J lost 4 bases. Germline values: CDR1 SEHNR, CDR2 FQNEAQ (reference sequence). The study drew participants aged about 18 to 95 years from 24 US areas. Clinical histories supplied by participants themselves formed the basis of cohort assignment. Recovered status in Cohort 3 required two negative PCRs, clearance, or symptom resolution.

Sequenced material: PBMCs or T cells enriched from blood (not recorded which). The J gene is TRBJ2-7, the V gene TRBV7-9; 9 bases align to TRBD1. The clonotype originates from a man in his thirties or forties who had recovered from COVID-19. DNA for the CDR3: TGTGCCAGCAGCTTTCCGGACAGGGGCAACCCATACGAGCAGTACTTC. Its translation: CASSFPDRGNPYEQYF.